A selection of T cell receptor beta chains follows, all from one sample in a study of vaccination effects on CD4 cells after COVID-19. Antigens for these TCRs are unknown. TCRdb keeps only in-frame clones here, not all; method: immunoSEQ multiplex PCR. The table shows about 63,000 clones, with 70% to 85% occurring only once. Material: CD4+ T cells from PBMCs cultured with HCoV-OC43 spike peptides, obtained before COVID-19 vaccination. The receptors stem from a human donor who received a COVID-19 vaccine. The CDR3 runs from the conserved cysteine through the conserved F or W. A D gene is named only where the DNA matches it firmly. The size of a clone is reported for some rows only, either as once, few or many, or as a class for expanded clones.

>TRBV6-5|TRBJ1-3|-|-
TGTGCCAGCAGTTTGGACCCTGGAGCGGGAAACACCATATATTTT
CASSLDPGAGNTIYF
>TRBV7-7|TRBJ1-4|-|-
TGTGCCAGCAGCTTAGTAGCTAATGAAAAACTGTTTTTT
CASSLVANEKLFF
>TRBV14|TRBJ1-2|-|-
TGTGCCAGCAGCCAGAGGGTCTACTATGGCTACACCTTC
CASSQRVYYGYTF
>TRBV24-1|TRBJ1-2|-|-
TGTGCCACCAGTGACTTCAGGGACGGCTACACCTTC
CATSDFRDGYTF
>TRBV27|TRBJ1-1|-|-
TGTGCCAGCAGTTACATAAAACAGGGTAGAGGCACTGAAGCTTTCTTT
CASSYIKQGRGTEAFF
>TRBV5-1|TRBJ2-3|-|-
TGCGCCAGCAGCTTGGTCACTGACTGGGATACGCAGTATTTT
CASSLVTDWDTQYF
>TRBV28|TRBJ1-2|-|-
TGTGCCAGCAGTTTGCGGCAACATGATGGCTACACCTTC
CASSLRQHDGYTF
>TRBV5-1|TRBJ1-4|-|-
TGCGCCAGCAGAGAGACGGTTTCAACTAATGAAAAACTGTTTTTT
CASRETVSTNEKLFF
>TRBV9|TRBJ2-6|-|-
TGTGCCAGCAGCGTAGCTGGGGCCAACGTCCTGACTTTC
CASSVAGANVLTF
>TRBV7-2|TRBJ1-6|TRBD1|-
TGTGCCAGCAGCTTAGAAACAGGGGGAGGCAATTCACCCCTCCACTTT
CASSLETGGGNSPLHF
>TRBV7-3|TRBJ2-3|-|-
TGTGCCAGCAGCTTAAGGGCATCGCCAGATACGCAGTATTTT
CASSLRASPDTQYF
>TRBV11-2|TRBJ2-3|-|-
TGTGCCAGCAGCTCCCTTAAGGGCACAGATACGCAGTATTTT
CASSSLKGTDTQYF
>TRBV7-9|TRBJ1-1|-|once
TGTGCCAGCAGCTTAGCGTGGGGTGTTAACACTGAAGCTTTCTTT
CASSLAWGVNTEAFF
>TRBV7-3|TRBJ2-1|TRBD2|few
TGTGCCAGCAGCTTTAGCGGGGGGGGTTACAATGAGCAGTTCTTC
CASSFSGGGYNEQFF
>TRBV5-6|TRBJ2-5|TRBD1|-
TGTGCCAGCAGCCGGGACAGGGAAGAAGAGACCCAGTACTTC
CASSRDREEETQYF
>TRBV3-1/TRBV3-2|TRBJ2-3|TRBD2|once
TGTGCCAGCAGCCAAGATTTTGGCGGGGGGCCCGAGAAGGATACGCAGTATTTT
CASSQDFGGGPEKDTQYF
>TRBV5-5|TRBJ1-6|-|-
TGTGCCAGCAGCTCCGGTGTTGGATCACCCCTCCACTTT
CASSSGVGSPLHF
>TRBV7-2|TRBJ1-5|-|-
TGTGCCAGCAGATTATATAGCAATCAGCCCCAGCATTTT
CASRLYSNQPQHF